This T cell receptor beta chain originates from a study of blood T cell repertoires in COVID-19. The wider study: Donors in the United States, Italy and Spain gave samples during acute or convalescent COVID-19. T cells, B-cell-depleted T cells, or PBMCs provided the cDNA or gDNA that served as material.

Only in-frame clones appear in the TCRdb table, and some are missing; sequencing was by immunoSEQ multiplex PCR. The profile covers over 85,000 clones, with about 87% appearing a single time and 4.2% taken by the ten largest. Trimming left V 3 bases short and J 6 bases short, with 25 bases between. This CDR3 region has 18 residues. The germline CDR1 and CDR2 sequences are SGHNT and YYREEE (reference sequence). Seattle patients were enrolled during active infection and followed longitudinally. The source of this sequence is a human donor with COVID-19, enrolled during active disease. The donor label of this sample is uncertain. V is TRBV5-4 and J is TRBJ2-1; a possible D gene is TRBD2 (7 bases). Sequenced sample: peripheral blood. The CDR3 sequence is CASSSGTLGLVISNEQFF. CDR3 nucleotide sequence: TGTGCCAGCAGCTCCGGGACACTCGGACTAGTCATCTCCAATGAGCAGTTCTTC.